One sample yielded the 30 T cell receptor beta chains listed below, sequenced in a study of blood T cell repertoires in COVID-19. Some clones are missing from TCRdb's copy, which holds only in-frame ones; the method was immunoSEQ multiplex PCR. The sample records around 250,000 clones, roughly 80% being singletons. Sequenced sample: PBMCs or T cells enriched from blood (not recorded which). The receptor set was obtained from a middle-aged man who had been exposed to COVID-19.

The chain combines TRBV19 with TRBJ1-6; D is undetermined. Germline values: CDR1 LNHDA, CDR2 SQIVND (reference sequence). V was clipped by 6 bases and J by 9 bases, with 12 bases between them. The length of the CDR3 is 13 residues. CDR3 bases: TGTGCCAGTAGCCCTTTTCTCAGTTCACCCCTCCACTTT. This gives the protein CASSPFLSSPLHF.

The J gene is TRBJ1-2, the V gene TRBV11-2, with 7 positions matching TRBD1. The V segment lost 5 bases and the J segment 6 bases; nucleotides outside the gene matches: 6. The CDR3 totals 13 residues. Looked up from germline, CDR1 is SGHAT and CDR2 is FQNNGV. Written as DNA, the CDR3 is TGTGCCAGCAGCCAAGGGGGCGTTAATGGCTACACCTTC. Residues: CASSQGGVNGYTF.

This chain links TRBV7-9 with TRBJ1-1, with D possibly being TRBD1 (5 bases). Trimming took off 5 bases at V and 3 bases at J, with 16 bases between the two ends. This CDR3 spans 15 amino acids. The germline V gene has CDR1 SEHNR and CDR2 FQNEAQ (reference sequence). CDR3: CASSGEAGPDTEAFF. The CDR3 DNA sequence: TGTGCCAGCAGCGGGGAGGCAGGGCCGGACACTGAAGCTTTCTTT.

The chain links TRBV7-9 to TRBJ1-1; D unresolved. The CDR3 sequence is 13 residues long. V was shortened by 3 bases and J by 4 bases, with 9 bases between the two germline ends. Germline-derived CDR1 and CDR2 are SEHNR and FQNEAQ (reference sequence). The CDR3 loop reads CASSFEETTEAFF. The CDR3 DNA sequence: TGTGCCAGCAGCTTCGAGGAGACCACTGAAGCTTTCTTT.

The rearrangement joins TRBV5-5 to TRBJ1-2; D is unresolved. The CDR3 length is 15 residues. V lost 2 bases and J lost 2, with 13 bases in between. From germline, CDR1 is SGHKS and CDR2 YYEKEE (reference sequence). This chain's CDR3 is CASSLDDNRNYGYTF. The CDR3 DNA follows: TGTGCCAGCAGCTTAGATGACAACCGAAACTATGGCTACACCTTC.

This chain connects TRBV2 to TRBJ1-6; the D gene is possibly TRBD1 (5 bases). CDR1 is SNHLY, CDR2 FYNNEI, per germline. V was shortened by 6 bases and J by 8 bases, with 14 bases between the two germline ends. The CDR3 totals 14 residues. DNA for the CDR3: TGTGCCAGCAGCGCGGGAGGGGATTATTCACCCCTCCACTTT. Its protein product is CASSAGGDYSPLHF.

The chain uses TRBV19 and TRBJ1-5; 7 nucleotides line up with TRBD1. Germline V gene lookup returns CDR1 LNHDA and CDR2 SQIVND (reference sequence). CDR3 length equals 15 residues. The V and J ends lost 3 bases and 5 bases, in that order; junction bases with no gene match: 7. Written as DNA, the CDR3 is TGTGCCAGTAGTATCAAGGGGGCAGGAGATCAGCCCCAGCATTTT. Translating it yields CASSIKGAGDQPQHF.

The chain carries TRBV6-4 and TRBJ2-2, with 8 bases identical to TRBD2. Trimming took 3 bases from V and 4 from J; bases not matched to a gene: 4. This CDR3 has 15 residues. Germline-derived CDR1 and CDR2 are MRHNA and SNTAGT. The CDR3 is CASSESSGGTGELFF. CDR3 DNA sequence: TGTGCCAGCAGTGAATCCAGCGGGGGCACCGGGGAGCTGTTTTTT.

This chain links TRBV7-9 with TRBJ2-2; 11 nucleotides align to TRBD2. Germline CDR1 and CDR2: SEHNR and FQNEAQ (reference sequence). The CDR3 loop spans 16 amino acids. Germline trimming cut 5 bases from V and 4 bases from J; bases unmatched to any gene: 6. The CDR3 loop is CASSATSGRATGELFF. CDR3 in DNA: TGTGCCAGCAGCGCTACTAGCGGGAGAGCCACCGGGGAGCTGTTTTTT. Filled out from reference TRBV7-9 and TRBJ2-2, the complete variable domain reads DTGVSQNPRHKITKRGQNVTFRCDPISEHNRLYWYRQTLGQGPEFLTYFQNEAQLEKSRLLSDRFSAERPKGSFSTLEIQRTEQGDSAMYLCASSATSGRATGELFFGEGSRLTVL.

A single count supports this clone. The rearrangement uses TRBV7-3 and TRBJ2-3; the match to TRBD1 covers 11 bases. V trimming: 8 bases; J trimming: 3 bases; junction bases outside the gene matches: 7. The CDR3 totals 15 residues. From germline, CDR1 is SGHTA and CDR2 FQGTGA. The CDR3 DNA reads as TGTGCCAGCGGACAGGGGGCTGCCGGGACAGATACGCAGTATTTT. It translates to CASGQGAAGTDTQYF.

This clone was counted only a few times. The chain links TRBV9 to TRBJ1-2; D perhaps matches TRBD1 (6 bases). The germline CDR1 and CDR2 sequences are SGDLS and YYNGEE. The V end was cut by 1 base, the J end by 7 bases, with 11 bases between. The CDR3 extends over 13 amino acids. The CDR3 protein is CASSVIDRSGYTF. CDR3 nucleotide sequence: TGTGCCAGCAGCGTAATTGACAGGTCTGGCTACACCTTC.

The chain couples TRBV27 to TRBJ2-1; D is possibly TRBD2 (6 bases). Germline V CDR1 and CDR2: MNHEY, SMNVEV (reference sequence). Trimming shortened V by 3 bases and J by 6 bases, and 15 bases separated the two germline ends. The CDR3 contains 15 residues. CDR3 DNA sequence: TGTGCCAGCAGTTTTCGCGGGAATATCATCAATGAGCAGTTCTTC. Protein: CASSFRGNIINEQFF.

The gene calls are TRBV5-8 and TRBJ2-6; D is unclear. The CDR3 covers 16 residues. The ends were cut back, 4 bases at V and 0 bases at J, with 11 bases in the middle. CDR1 is SGHTS and CDR2 is YDEGEE in the germline V gene. Written as DNA, the CDR3 is TGTGCCAGCAGCGCGTTCCCACGCTCTGGGGCCAACGTCCTGACTTTC. Protein: CASSAFPRSGANVLTF. Filled out from reference TRBV5-8 and TRBJ2-6, the complete variable domain reads EAGVTQSPTHLIKTRGQQATLRCSPISGHTSVYWYQQALGLGLQFLLWYDEGEERNRGNFPPRFSGRQFPNYSSELNVNALELEDSALYLCASSAFPRSGANVLTFGAGSRLTVL.

The rearrangement joins TRBV11-2 to TRBJ1-1; 9 bases line up with TRBD1. V gave up 5 bases and J gave up 3 bases; unmatched junction bases: 7. Per germline, CDR1 SGHAT and CDR2 FQNNGV. The CDR3 covers 15 residues. The DNA of the CDR3 is TGTGCCAGCAGCCAACGACAGGGGGGGGACACTGAAGCTTTCTTT. Translating it yields CASSQRQGGDTEAFF.

The rearrangement uses TRBV14 and TRBJ2-3, with D perhaps TRBD2 (6 bases). The CDR3 is 15 amino acids. V lost 4 bases and J lost 3, with 14 bases in between. Germline assignment: CDR1 SGHDN and CDR2 FVKESK. CDR3 sequence: CASSLREWWTDTQYF. CDR3 coding DNA: TGTGCCAGCAGCCTCCGGGAGTGGTGGACAGATACGCAGTATTTT.

J is TRBJ1-6 and V is TRBV12-3 or TRBV12-4; D is uncertain. This CDR3 is 13 amino acids long. Trimming took off 1 base at V and 11 bases at J, with 9 bases between the two ends. The CDR3 protein is CASSLVPGTPLHF. The CDR3 region has the DNA TGTGCCAGCAGTTTAGTTCCGGGAACACCCCTCCACTTT.

This clone was detected only once. The V call is TRBV29-1, the J call TRBJ2-7, with a weak D call TRBD1 (6 bases). Trimming stripped 4 bases from V and 2 bases from J, with 12 bases between. The CDR3 has 13 residues. Germline V CDR1 and CDR2: SQVTM, ANQGSEA. The CDR3 loop is CSVGGRTAYEQYF. The CDR3 region has the DNA TGCAGCGTTGGAGGTAGGACAGCCTACGAGCAGTACTTC.

The chain joins TRBV11-3 to TRBJ2-7; 9 bases are shared with TRBD2. Unmatched junction bases numbered 6, after V lost 5 bases and J lost 4 bases. Germline assignment: CDR1 SGHNT and CDR2 YENEEA. This CDR3 is 14 amino acids long. The CDR3 DNA reads TGTGCCAGCAGCCCGTTTAGCGGGAGTTACGAGCAGTACTTC. It encodes CASSPFSGSYEQYF.

This clone was seen only a few times. This sequence joins TRBV27 and TRBJ1-1, with D perhaps TRBD1 (6 bases). The ends were cut back, 6 bases at V and 5 bases at J, with 13 bases in the middle. CDR1 is MNHEY and CDR2 is SMNVEV in the germline V gene (reference sequence). The CDR3 is 13 amino acids. The CDR3 protein is CASRNRVGTEAFF. The DNA for the CDR3 is TGTGCCAGCAGGAACAGGGTCGGGACTGAAGCTTTCTTT.

The chain uses TRBV2 and TRBJ2-1, with unresolved D. V dropped 3 bases and J dropped 6 bases, with 9 bases sitting between them. The germline V gene encodes CDR1 SNHLY and CDR2 FYNNEI. The CDR3 contains 13 residues. The CDR3 DNA follows: TGTGCCAGCAGTGAGGCATGGGCCAATGAGCAGTTCTTC. Residues: CASSEAWANEQFF.

This clone was recorded a few times. This chain connects TRBV24-1 to TRBJ2-2, with TRBD2 identical over 8 bases. Germline loops: CDR1 KGHDR, CDR2 SFDVKD. This CDR3 region has 13 residues. V shed 8 bases, J shed 6 bases, and the junction held 4 bases outside the gene matches. In nucleotides, the CDR3 is TGTGCCACCACCGGGGGGGGCCCCGGGGAGCTGTTTTTT. Its protein product is CATTGGGPGELFF.

V is TRBV11-2 and J is TRBJ2-2, with a tentative D call TRBD2 (5 bases). The CDR3 contains 15 residues. Trimming cost V 10 bases and J 0 bases, with 15 bases left between them. The germline V gene has CDR1 SGHAT and CDR2 FQNNGV. In DNA, the CDR3 is TGTGCCACTCGAAGGACTGCACCGAACACCGGGGAGCTGTTTTTT. It is translated as CATRRTAPNTGELFF.

The rearrangement uses TRBV11-2 and TRBJ2-2; D may be TRBD2 (6 bases). V was cut by 7 bases and J by 2 bases, with 17 bases left in between. The CDR3 sequence is 16 residues long. CDR1 and CDR2 (germline): SGHAT, FQNNGV. CDR3 residues: CASNFGPGTNTGELFF. For the CDR3, the DNA is TGTGCCAGCAACTTTGGGCCGGGGACTAACACCGGGGAGCTGTTTTTT.

The gene calls are TRBV10-3 and TRBJ2-5, with TRBD2 as a possible D gene (7 bases). V was trimmed by 2 bases and J by 4 bases, leaving 17 bases between them. Per germline, CDR1 ENHRY and CDR2 SYGVKD. The CDR3 length is 16 residues. This CDR3 is CAISEEVARGGETQYF. The CDR3 region has the DNA TGTGCCATCAGTGAGGAGGTAGCGAGGGGGGGAGAGACCCAGTACTTC.

This clone has just a few counts. The rearrangement joins TRBV4-1 to TRBJ2-1; 9 bases are a match to TRBD2. This CDR3 comprises 15 residues. Per the germline V gene, CDR1 is MGHRA and CDR2 is YSYEKL. V lost 5 bases, J lost 6 bases, and 8 bases stayed unmatched. The CDR3 DNA follows: TGCGCCAGCAGCAGGGAACTAGCGGGCGTCAATGAGCAGTTCTTC. Translating it yields CASSRELAGVNEQFF.

The chain has TRBV19 and TRBJ2-5; tentatively, D is TRBD2 (6 bases). The CDR3 has 14 residues. V shed 3 bases and J shed 7 bases, with 15 bases lying between them. Germline V lookup: CDR1 LNHDA, CDR2 SQIVND (reference sequence). The CDR3: CASSIGWDSGTQYF. The CDR3 nucleotides read TGTGCCAGTAGTATTGGGTGGGACTCTGGGACCCAGTACTTC.

V is TRBV15 and J is TRBJ1-4, with D possibly matching TRBD1 (5 bases). Germline values: CDR1 LNHNV, CDR2 YYDKDF (reference sequence). This CDR3 contains 13 residues. Trimming left V 8 bases short and J 3 bases short, with 10 bases between. In nucleotides, the CDR3 is TGTGCCACCGGTGGACATTCTAATGAAAAACTGTTTTTT. Translating it yields CATGGHSNEKLFF.

The genes are TRBV7-8 and TRBJ2-5, with 10 nucleotides matching TRBD2. The CDR3 has 19 amino acids. Germline loops: CDR1 SGHVS, CDR2 FQNEAQ. The trim removed 5 bases at V and 2 bases at J, leaving 17 bases unmatched. The CDR3 coding sequence is TGTGCCAGCAGCCCTGGGGTCGTACTAGCGGGGATATATCAAGAGACCCAGTACTTC. Residues: CASSPGVVLAGIYQETQYF.

The chain is built from TRBV6-5 and TRBJ2-7; 12 bases map to TRBD1. This CDR3 is built from 14 residues. Losses at the gene ends were 6 bases for V and 4 bases for J; bases not matched to a gene: 4. The germline CDR1 and CDR2 sequences are MNHEY and SVGAGI. CDR3 nucleotide sequence: TGTGCCAGCAGGGGACAGGGGGCGGTGTACGAGCAGTACTTC. It encodes CASRGQGAVYEQYF.

This clone occurred a few times. The chain recombines TRBV15 with TRBJ1-2; the D is unclear. The CDR3 consists of 10 residues. V dropped 8 bases and J dropped 12 bases, with 13 bases sitting between them. CDR1 and CDR2 from the germline V gene are LNHNV and YYDKDF (reference sequence). Here the CDR3 DNA reads TGTGCCACCCCGGGAGTGCTAGACACCTTC. Its translation: CATPGVLDTF.